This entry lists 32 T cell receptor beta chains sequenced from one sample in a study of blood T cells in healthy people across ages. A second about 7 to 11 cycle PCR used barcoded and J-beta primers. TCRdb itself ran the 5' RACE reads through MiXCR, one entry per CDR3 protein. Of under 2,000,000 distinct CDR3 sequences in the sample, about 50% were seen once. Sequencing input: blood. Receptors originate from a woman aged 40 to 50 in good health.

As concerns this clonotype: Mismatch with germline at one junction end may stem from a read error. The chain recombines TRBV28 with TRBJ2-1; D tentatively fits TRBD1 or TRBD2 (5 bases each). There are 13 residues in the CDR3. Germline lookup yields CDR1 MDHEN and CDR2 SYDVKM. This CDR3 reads CASRGDTNNEQFF. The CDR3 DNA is TGCGCCAGCAGAGGGGATACGAACAATGAGCAGTTCTTC.

The CDR3 is CASSLGRDSQFF. CDR3 in DNA: TGTGCCAGCAGCTTAGGCCGGGACTCGCAGTTCTTC. This chain links TRBV7-2 with TRBJ2-1; a weak D match, TRBD2 (6 bases). V lost 1 base, J lost 12 bases, and 10 bases lay in between. The CDR3 consists of 12 residues. CDR1 and CDR2 (germline): SGHTA, FQGNSA. Looking up the rest from reference TRBV7-2 and TRBJ2-1 gives the full variable domain: GAGVSQSPSNKVTEKGKDVELRCDPISGHTALYWYRQSLGQGLEFLIYFQGNSAPDKSGLPSDRFSAERTGGSVSTLTIQRTQQEDSAVYLCASSLGRDSQFFGPGTRLTVL.

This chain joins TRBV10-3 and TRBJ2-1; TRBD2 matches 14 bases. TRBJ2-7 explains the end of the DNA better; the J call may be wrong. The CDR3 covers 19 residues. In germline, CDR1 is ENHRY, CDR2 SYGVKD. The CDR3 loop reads CAISELWTSGGSSYNEQYF. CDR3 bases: TGTGCCATCAGTGAATTGTGGACTAGCGGGGGGTCCTCCTACAATGAGCAGTACTTC.

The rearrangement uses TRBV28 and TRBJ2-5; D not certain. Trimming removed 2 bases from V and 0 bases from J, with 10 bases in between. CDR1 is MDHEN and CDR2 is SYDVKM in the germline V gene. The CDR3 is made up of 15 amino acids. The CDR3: CASSLKGSNQETQYF. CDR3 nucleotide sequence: TGTGCCAGCAGTTTAAAGGGCTCGAACCAAGAGACCCAGTACTTC.

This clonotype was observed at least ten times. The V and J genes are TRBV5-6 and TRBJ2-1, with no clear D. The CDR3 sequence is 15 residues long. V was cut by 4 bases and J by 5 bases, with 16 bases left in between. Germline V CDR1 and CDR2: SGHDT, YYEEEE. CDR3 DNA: TGTGCCAGCAGCCCCGGGCCCAAGTCGAACAATGAGCAGTTCTTC. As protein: CASSPGPKSNNEQFF.

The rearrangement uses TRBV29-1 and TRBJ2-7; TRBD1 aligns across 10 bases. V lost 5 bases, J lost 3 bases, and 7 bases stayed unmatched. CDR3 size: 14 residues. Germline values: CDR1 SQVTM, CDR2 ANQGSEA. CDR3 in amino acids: CSVKSDRGNYEQYF. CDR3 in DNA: TGCAGCGTTAAATCGGACAGGGGGAACTACGAGCAGTACTTC.

CDR3 nucleotides: TGTGCCAGCAGCGCCGGGACTCAGAGCTCTGGGGCCAACGTCCTGACTTTC. As protein: CASSAGTQSSGANVLTF. This chain connects TRBV2 to TRBJ2-6; D may be TRBD2 (6 bases). CDR3 length: 17 residues. V was trimmed by 6 bases and J by 0 bases, leaving 15 bases between them. Germline-derived CDR1 and CDR2 are SNHLY and FYNNEI.

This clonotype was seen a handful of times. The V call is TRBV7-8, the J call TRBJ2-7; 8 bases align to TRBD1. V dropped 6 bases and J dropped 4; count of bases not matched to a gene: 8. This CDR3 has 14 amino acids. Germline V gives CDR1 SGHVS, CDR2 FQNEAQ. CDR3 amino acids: CASSPTDRVYEQYF. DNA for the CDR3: TGTGCCAGCAGTCCCACGGACAGGGTGTACGAGCAGTACTTC.

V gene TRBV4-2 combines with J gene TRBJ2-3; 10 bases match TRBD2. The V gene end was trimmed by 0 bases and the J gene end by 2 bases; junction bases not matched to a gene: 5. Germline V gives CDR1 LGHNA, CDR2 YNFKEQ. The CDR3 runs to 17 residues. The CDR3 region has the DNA TGTGCCAGCAGCCAAGATGAGCGGGGGGGGCACACAGATACGCAGTATTTT. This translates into CASSQDERGGHTDTQYF.

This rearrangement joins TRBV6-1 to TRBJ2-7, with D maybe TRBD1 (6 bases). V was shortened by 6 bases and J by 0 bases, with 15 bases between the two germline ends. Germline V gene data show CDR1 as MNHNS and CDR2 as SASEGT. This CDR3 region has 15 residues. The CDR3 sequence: CASSEEDSTSYEQYF. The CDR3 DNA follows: TGTGCCAGCAGCGAGGAGGACAGTACCTCCTACGAGCAGTACTTC.

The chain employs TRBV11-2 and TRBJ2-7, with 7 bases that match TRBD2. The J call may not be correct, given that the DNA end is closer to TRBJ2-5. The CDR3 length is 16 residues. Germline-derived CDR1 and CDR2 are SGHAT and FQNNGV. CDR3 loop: CASSRTLLAKQETQYF. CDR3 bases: TGTGCCAGCAGTCGAACTCTACTAGCGAAGCAAGAGACCCAGTACTTC.

The CDR3 protein is CNARRGPKQETQYF. The CDR3 DNA sequence: TGCAATGCCCGGCGGGGACCGAAGCAAGAGACCCAGTACTTC. The chain carries TRBV20-1 and TRBJ2-5; TRBD2 might be the D (6 bases). This CDR3 region has 14 residues. Germline assignment: CDR1 DFQATT and CDR2 SNEGSKA (reference sequence).

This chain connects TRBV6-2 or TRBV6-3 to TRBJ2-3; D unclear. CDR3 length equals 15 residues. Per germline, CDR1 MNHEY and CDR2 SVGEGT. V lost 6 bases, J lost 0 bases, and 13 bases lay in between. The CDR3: CASREAGVSTDTQYF. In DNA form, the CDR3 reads TGTGCCAGCAGAGAGGCAGGTGTTAGCACAGATACGCAGTATTTT.

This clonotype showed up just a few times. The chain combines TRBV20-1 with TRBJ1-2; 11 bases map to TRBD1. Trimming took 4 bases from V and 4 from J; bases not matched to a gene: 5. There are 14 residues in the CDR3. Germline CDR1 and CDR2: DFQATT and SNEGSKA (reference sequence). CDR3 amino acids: CSATLGQGVYGYTF. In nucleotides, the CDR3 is TGCAGTGCTACTCTGGGACAGGGGGTCTATGGCTACACCTTC.

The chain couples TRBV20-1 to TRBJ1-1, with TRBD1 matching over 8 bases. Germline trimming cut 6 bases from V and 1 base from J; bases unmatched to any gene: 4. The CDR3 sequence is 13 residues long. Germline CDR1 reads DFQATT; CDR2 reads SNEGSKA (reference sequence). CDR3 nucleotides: TGCAGTGCAAAGACAGGGGCGAACACTGAAGCTTTCTTT. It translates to CSAKTGANTEAFF.

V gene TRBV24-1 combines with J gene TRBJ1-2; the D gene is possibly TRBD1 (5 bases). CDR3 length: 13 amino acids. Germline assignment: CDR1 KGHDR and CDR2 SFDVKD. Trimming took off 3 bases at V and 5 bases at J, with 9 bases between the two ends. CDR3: CATSDTGLYGYTF. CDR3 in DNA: TGTGCCACCAGTGATACAGGACTATATGGCTACACCTTC.

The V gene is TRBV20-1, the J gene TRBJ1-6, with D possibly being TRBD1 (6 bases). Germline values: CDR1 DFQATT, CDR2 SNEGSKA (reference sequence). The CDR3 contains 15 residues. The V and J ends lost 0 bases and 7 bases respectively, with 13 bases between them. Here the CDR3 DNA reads TGCAGTGCTAGAGATATGGGGCAGGGGAATTCACCCCTCCACTTT. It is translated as CSARDMGQGNSPLHF.

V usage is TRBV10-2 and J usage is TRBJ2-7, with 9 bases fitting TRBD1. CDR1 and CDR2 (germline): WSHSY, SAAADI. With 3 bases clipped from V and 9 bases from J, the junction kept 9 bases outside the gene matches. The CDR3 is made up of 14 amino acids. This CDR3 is CASSEPGQGVGQYF. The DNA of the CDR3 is TGCGCCAGCAGTGAACCGGGACAGGGCGTAGGGCAGTACTTC.

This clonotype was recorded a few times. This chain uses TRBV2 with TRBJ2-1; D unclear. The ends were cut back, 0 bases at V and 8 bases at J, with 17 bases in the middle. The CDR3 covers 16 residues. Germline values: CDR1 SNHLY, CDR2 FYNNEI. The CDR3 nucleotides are TGTGCCAGCAGTGAAGCGGTGACCGGGCGCACCGATGAGCAGTTCTTC. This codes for CASSEAVTGRTDEQFF.

The CDR3 protein is CSELSDAEAQYF. CDR3 bases: TGCAGCGAGCTGTCCGACGCGGAGGCCCAGTACTTC. The chain has TRBV29-1 and TRBJ2-4, with D maybe TRBD2 (5 bases). V was shortened by 7 bases and J by 13 bases, with 20 bases between the two germline ends. The CDR3 sequence is 12 residues long. The germline gives CDR1 SQVTM, CDR2 ANQGSEA.

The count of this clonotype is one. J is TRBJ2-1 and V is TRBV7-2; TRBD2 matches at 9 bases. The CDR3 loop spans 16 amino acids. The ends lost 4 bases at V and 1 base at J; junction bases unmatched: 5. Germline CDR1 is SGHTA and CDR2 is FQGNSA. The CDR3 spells CASSWKAGGSYNEQFF. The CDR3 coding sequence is TGTGCCAGCAGCTGGAAAGCGGGGGGATCCTACAATGAGCAGTTCTTC. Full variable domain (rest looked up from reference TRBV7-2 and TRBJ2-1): GAGVSQSPSNKVTEKGKDVELRCDPISGHTALYWYRQSLGQGLEFLIYFQGNSAPDKSGLPSDRFSAERTGGSVSTLTIQRTQQEDSAVYLCASSWKAGGSYNEQFFGPGTRLTVL.

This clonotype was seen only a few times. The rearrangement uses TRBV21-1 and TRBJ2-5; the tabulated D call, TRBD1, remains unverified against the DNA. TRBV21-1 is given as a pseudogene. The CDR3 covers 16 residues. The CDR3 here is CASSTSYRGQQETQYF. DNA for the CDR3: TGTGCCAGCAGCACAAGTTACAGGGGGCAACAAGAGACCCAGTACTTC.

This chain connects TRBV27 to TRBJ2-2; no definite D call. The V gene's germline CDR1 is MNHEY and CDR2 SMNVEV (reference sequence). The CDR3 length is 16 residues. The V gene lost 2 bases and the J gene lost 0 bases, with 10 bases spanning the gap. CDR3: CASSLKVGTNTGELFF. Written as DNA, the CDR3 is TGTGCCAGCAGTTTAAAGGTGGGAACGAACACCGGGGAGCTGTTTTTT.

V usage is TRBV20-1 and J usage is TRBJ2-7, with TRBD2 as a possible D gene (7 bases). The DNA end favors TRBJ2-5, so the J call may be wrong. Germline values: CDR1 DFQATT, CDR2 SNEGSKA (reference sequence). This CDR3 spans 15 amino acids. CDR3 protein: CSARDAAGASETQYF. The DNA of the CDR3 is TGCAGTGCTAGAGATGCTGCGGGGGCGAGTGAGACCCAGTACTTC.

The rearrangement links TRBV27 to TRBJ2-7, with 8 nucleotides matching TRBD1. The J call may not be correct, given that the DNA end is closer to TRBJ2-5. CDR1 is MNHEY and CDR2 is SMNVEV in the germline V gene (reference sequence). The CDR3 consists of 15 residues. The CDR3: CASSFGSGGLETQYF. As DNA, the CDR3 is TGTGCCAGCAGTTTCGGTTCAGGGGGCCTAGAGACCCAGTACTTC.

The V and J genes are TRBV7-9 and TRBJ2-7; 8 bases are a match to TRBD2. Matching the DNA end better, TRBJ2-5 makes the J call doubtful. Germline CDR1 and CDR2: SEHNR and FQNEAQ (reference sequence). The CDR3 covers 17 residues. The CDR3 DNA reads TGTGCCAGCAGCTTCCCCCGCCGGGGGGGAGAGGAAGAGACCCAGTACTTC. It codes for CASSFPRRGGEEETQYF.

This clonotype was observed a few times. The CDR3 reads CASSPRLGGVGIQYF. Here the CDR3 DNA reads TGTGCCAGCAGCCCCCGCCTCGGTGGAGTGGGTATTCAGTACTTC. The rearrangement links TRBV7-2 to TRBJ2-4; D gene ambiguous. The V gene lost 5 bases and the J gene lost 10 bases, with 21 bases spanning the gap. The germline V gene encodes CDR1 SGHTA and CDR2 FQGNSA. This CDR3 has 15 residues.

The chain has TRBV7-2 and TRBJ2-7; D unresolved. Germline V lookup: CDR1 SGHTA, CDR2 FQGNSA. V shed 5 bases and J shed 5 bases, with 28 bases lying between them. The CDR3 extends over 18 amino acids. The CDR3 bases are TGTGCCAGCAGCCTATGTACTGTACAGACATACCGGGTGAACGAGCAGTACTTC. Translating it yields CASSLCTVQTYRVNEQYF.

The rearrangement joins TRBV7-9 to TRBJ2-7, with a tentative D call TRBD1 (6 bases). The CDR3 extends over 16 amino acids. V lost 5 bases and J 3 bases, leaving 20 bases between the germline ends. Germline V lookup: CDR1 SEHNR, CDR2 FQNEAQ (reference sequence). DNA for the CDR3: TGTGCCAGCAGCCCTCACAGGGCTAGCCCGCGCTACGAGCAGTACTTC. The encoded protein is CASSPHRASPRYEQYF.

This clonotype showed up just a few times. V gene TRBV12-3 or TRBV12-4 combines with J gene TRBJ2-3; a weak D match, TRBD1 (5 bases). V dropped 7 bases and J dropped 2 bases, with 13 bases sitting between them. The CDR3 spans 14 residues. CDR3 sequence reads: CASTLGLYTDTQYF. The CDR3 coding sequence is TGTGCCAGCACCCTGGGGCTTTACACAGATACGCAGTATTTT.

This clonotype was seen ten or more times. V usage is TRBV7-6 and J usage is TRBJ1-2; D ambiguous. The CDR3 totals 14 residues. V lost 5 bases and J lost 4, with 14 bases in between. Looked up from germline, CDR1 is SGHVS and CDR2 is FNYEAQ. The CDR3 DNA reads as TGTGCCAGCAGCCCCCTAGAGGGATTCTATGGCTACACCTTC. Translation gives CASSPLEGFYGYTF.

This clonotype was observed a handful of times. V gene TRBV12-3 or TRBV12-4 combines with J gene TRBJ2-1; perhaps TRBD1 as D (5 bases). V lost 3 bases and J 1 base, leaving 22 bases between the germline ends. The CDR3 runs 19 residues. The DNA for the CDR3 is TGTGCCAGCAGTTTTTTCTCGTTAGTCAGGGCAGTATCCTACAATGAGCAGTTCTTC. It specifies CASSFFSLVRAVSYNEQFF.